The T cell receptor (beta chain) under discussion was sequenced for a study of metastatic and nonmetastatic thyroid tumors. Study-wide findings and caveats: Benign nodules were reported to have significantly lower TCR beta diversity than malignant thyroid tumors, in blood and tumor.

No treatment of any kind had been given to any patient before thyroid surgery. This CDR3 has 15 residues. Germline-derived CDR1 and CDR2 are SNHLY and FYNNEI. V dropped 7 bases and J dropped 0 bases, with 13 bases sitting between them. This clone was observed many times. Its cognate antigen is unknown. TCRdb used MiXCR to call clones anew from the PCR reads. The sample has tens of thousands of clones, under 15% seen once. The clonotype was recovered from a female donor with papillary thyroid cancer or a benign thyroid nodule (not recorded which). Some clones in this sample may be carry-over from other donors' samples. The specimen was tumor tissue. J is TRBJ2-1 and V is TRBV2, with D tentatively TRBD1 (6 bases). CDR3 protein: CASKVQGLSYNEQFF. In DNA form, the CDR3 reads TGTGCCAGCAAGGTACAGGGCCTCTCCTACAATGAGCAGTTCTTC.